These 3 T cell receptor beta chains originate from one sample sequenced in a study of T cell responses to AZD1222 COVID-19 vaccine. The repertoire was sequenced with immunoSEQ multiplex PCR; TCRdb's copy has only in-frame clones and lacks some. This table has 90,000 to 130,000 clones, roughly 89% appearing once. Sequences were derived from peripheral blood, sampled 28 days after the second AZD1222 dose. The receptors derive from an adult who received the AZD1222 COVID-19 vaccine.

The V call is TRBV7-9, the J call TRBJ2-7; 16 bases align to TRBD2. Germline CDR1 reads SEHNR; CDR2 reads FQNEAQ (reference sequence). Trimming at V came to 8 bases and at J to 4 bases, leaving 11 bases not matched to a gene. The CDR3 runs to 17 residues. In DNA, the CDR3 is TGTGCCAGCGCGGGGACTAGCGGGGGGGTCGGAGATTACGAGCAGTACTTC. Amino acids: CASAGTSGGVGDYEQYF.

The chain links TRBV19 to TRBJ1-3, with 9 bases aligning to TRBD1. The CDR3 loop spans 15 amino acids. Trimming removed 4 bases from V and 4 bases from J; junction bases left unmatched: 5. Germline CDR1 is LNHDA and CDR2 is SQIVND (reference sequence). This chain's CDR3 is CASSTRQGVGNTIYF. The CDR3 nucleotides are TGTGCCAGTAGTACACGACAGGGGGTAGGAAACACCATATATTTT.

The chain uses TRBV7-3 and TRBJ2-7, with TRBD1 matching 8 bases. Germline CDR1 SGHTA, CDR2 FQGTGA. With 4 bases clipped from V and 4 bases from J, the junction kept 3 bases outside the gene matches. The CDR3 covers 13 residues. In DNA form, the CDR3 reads TGTGCCAGCAGCTCAGGGACAGGTTACGAGCAGTACTTC. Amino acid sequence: CASSSGTGYEQYF.